Shown below are 20 T cell receptor beta chains from a single sample sequenced in a study of radiation and T cells in renal cell carcinoma. TCRdb's table, derived via immunoSEQ multiplex PCR, lists solely in-frame clones and lacks some. The sample yields approximately 150,000 clones, 65% to 90% seen once. The time point was: blood 4 weeks post-SBRT, at nephrectomy. Treatment given: 15 Gy SBRT to primary tumor, nephrectomy 4 weeks later. The specimen comprised blood, sampled from a patient whose treatment included radiotherapy and nephrectomy. The origin of the receptors is a woman in her fifties or sixties with renal cell carcinoma.

V and J are TRBV28 and TRBJ1-2; D remains unclear. Germline V lookup: CDR1 MDHEN, CDR2 SYDVKM. V lost 5 bases, J lost 2 bases, and 12 bases lay in between. This CDR3 region has 14 residues. The chain's CDR3 is CASSLPSHNYGYTF. The CDR3 DNA sequence: TGTGCCAGCAGTCTCCCCTCCCACAACTATGGCTACACCTTC.

This CDR3 is CASSARTGLDTQYF. CDR3 bases: TGTGCCAGCAGCGCCCGGACAGGACTAGATACGCAGTATTTT. The chain carries TRBV9 and TRBJ2-3; 7 bases align to TRBD1. Germline CDR1 reads SGDLS; CDR2 reads YYNGEE. Trimming removed 3 bases from V and 5 bases from J; junction bases left unmatched: 6. The CDR3 runs to 14 residues.

This clone has a single count. This chain joins TRBV7-2 and TRBJ2-5, with D unclear. The CDR3 is 12 residues long. The ends were cut back, 1 base at V and 5 bases at J, with 5 bases in the middle. Looked up from germline, CDR1 is SGHTA and CDR2 is FQGNSA. The CDR3 nucleotides read TGTGCCAGCAGCTTAGTAAGGGAGACCCAGTACTTC. It encodes CASSLVRETQYF.

This rearrangement joins TRBV11-2 to TRBJ1-3; unclear D gene. The CDR3 is made up of 15 amino acids. V was shortened by 3 bases and J by 4 bases, with 13 bases between the two germline ends. Germline V gene lookup returns CDR1 SGHAT and CDR2 FQNNGV. The CDR3 here is CASSFRGGPGNTIYF. The CDR3, as DNA: TGTGCCAGCAGCTTCCGCGGAGGTCCCGGAAACACCATATATTTT.

This clone was counted once. The CDR3 loop reads CASSATLGENSPLHF. For the CDR3, the DNA is TGCGCCAGCAGCGCTACTTTGGGGGAAAATTCACCCCTCCACTTT. The chain uses TRBV4-3 and TRBJ1-6, with a weak D call TRBD1 (5 bases). The CDR3 totals 15 residues. Germline V gene data show CDR1 as LGHNA and CDR2 as YSLEER. The V and J ends lost 5 bases and 7 bases respectively, with 15 bases between them.

The CDR3 loop reads CASRLSQGVYTGELFF. The CDR3 DNA is TGCGCCAGCAGGCTGTCCCAGGGGGTTTACACCGGGGAGCTGTTTTTT. The V gene is TRBV5-1, the J gene TRBJ2-2, with 7 positions matching TRBD1. The V and J ends lost 5 bases and 3 bases, in that order; junction bases with no gene match: 10. This CDR3 spans 16 amino acids. The germline gives CDR1 SGHRS, CDR2 YFSETQ.

The V and J genes are TRBV28 and TRBJ2-7, with 7 bases matching TRBD2. The CDR3 contains 13 residues. Per the germline V gene, CDR1 is MDHEN and CDR2 is SYDVKM. After removal of 8 bases from V and 2 bases from J, the junction contained 6 bases not matched to a gene. As DNA, the CDR3 is TGTGCCAGCGGACTAGGGATCACCTACGAGCAGTACTTC. Translation gives CASGLGITYEQYF.

V and J are TRBV4-1 and TRBJ2-7; D remains unclear. Germline-derived CDR1 and CDR2 are MGHRA and YSYEKL. The CDR3 has 13 amino acids. The V end was cut by 1 base, the J end by 1 base, with 5 bases between. The CDR3 loop is CASSQAQSYEQYF. CDR3 coding DNA: TGCGCCAGCAGCCAAGCTCAGTCCTACGAGCAGTACTTC.

The J gene is TRBJ2-7, the V gene TRBV10-3; weak D call: TRBD1 (5 bases). V gave up 6 bases and J gave up 0 bases, with 6 bases separating them. This CDR3 region has 12 residues. Germline V gives CDR1 ENHRY, CDR2 SYGVKD. As DNA, the CDR3 is TGTGCCATCAGAGACAGCTCCTACGAGCAGTACTTC. Its translation is CAIRDSSYEQYF.

This chain connects TRBV5-1 to TRBJ2-1; maybe TRBD2 (6 bases). V was cut by 1 base and J by 3 bases, with 14 bases left in between. The CDR3 consists of 16 residues. In germline, CDR1 is SGHRS, CDR2 YFSETQ. The CDR3 is CASSLPRDSLYNEQFF. In DNA form, the CDR3 reads TGCGCCAGCAGCTTGCCCCGGGACTCGCTCTACAATGAGCAGTTCTTC. The full variable domain, completed using reference TRBV5-1 and TRBJ2-1, is KAGVTQTPRYLIKTRGQQVTLSCSPISGHRSVSWYQQTPGQGLQFLFEYFSETQRNKGNFPGRFSGRQFSNSRSEMNVSTLELGDSALYLCASSLPRDSLYNEQFFGPGTRLTVL.

The V call is TRBV5-8, the J call TRBJ1-2; 10 bases match TRBD1. CDR1 is SGHTS, CDR2 YDEGEE, per germline. CDR3 size: 17 residues. The trim removed 4 bases at V and 0 bases at J, leaving 9 bases unmatched. The CDR3 coding sequence is TGTGCCAGCAGCCTCCCGACAGGGGGCCGAGCTAACTATGGCTACACCTTC. Protein product: CASSLPTGGRANYGYTF.

The chain links TRBV7-8 to TRBJ2-3; unclear D gene. With 1 base removed from V and 4 bases from J, the gap between germline ends came to 9 bases. Germline V gene data show CDR1 as SGHVS and CDR2 as FQNEAQ. CDR3 size: 14 residues. CDR3 DNA sequence: TGTGCCAGCAGCTTAGGGTTAGCTTCAGATACGCAGTATTTT. The encoded protein is CASSLGLASDTQYF.

The chain links TRBV28 to TRBJ2-7; 7 bases agree with TRBD2. Germline-derived CDR1 and CDR2 are MDHEN and SYDVKM. With 5 bases clipped from V and 3 bases from J, the junction kept 7 bases outside the gene matches. The CDR3 covers 14 residues. Here the CDR3 reads CASSLAPSGYEQYF. The CDR3 region has the DNA TGTGCCAGCAGTCTGGCCCCTAGCGGCTACGAGCAGTACTTC.

The chain links TRBV19 to TRBJ2-3; the D gene is possibly TRBD2 (5 bases). The CDR3 spans 15 residues. Germline CDR1 reads LNHDA; CDR2 reads SQIVND (reference sequence). Trimming shortened V by 4 bases and J by 7 bases, and 18 bases separated the two germline ends. In DNA form, the CDR3 reads TGTGCCAGTAGTACATCTAGCACCCCTGGGAATACGCAGTATTTT. Its protein product is CASSTSSTPGNTQYF.

A few counts support this clone. This chain links TRBV28 with TRBJ1-1; 9 positions agree with TRBD1. The junction had 11 bases not matched to a gene; V was cut back by 6 bases and J by 3 bases. Per the germline V gene, CDR1 is MDHEN and CDR2 is SYDVKM. This CDR3 contains 16 residues. The CDR3 DNA sequence: TGTGCCAGCAGCCCAGACAGGGGGAACGAGGACACTGAAGCTTTCTTT. Translating it yields CASSPDRGNEDTEAFF.

The chain combines TRBV20-1 with TRBJ2-3; D gene ambiguous. This CDR3 has 11 amino acids. Trimming removed 0 bases at V and 5 bases at J, with 3 bases between. CDR1 is DFQATT and CDR2 is SNEGSKA in the germline V gene (reference sequence). The CDR3 protein is CSAREGDTQYF. The CDR3 DNA follows: TGCAGTGCTAGAGAAGGAGATACGCAGTATTTT.

This clone occurred a few times. The V gene is TRBV9, the J gene TRBJ1-1; the D gene is possibly TRBD1 (5 bases). Trimming took 1 base from V and 4 from J, leaving 11 bases between them. The length of the CDR3 is 14 residues. Germline V gives CDR1 SGDLS, CDR2 YYNGEE. The CDR3 protein is CASSVSGGSTEAFF. As DNA, the CDR3 is TGTGCCAGCAGCGTATCGGGGGGAAGCACTGAAGCTTTCTTT.

This clone is a singleton in its sample. The chain employs TRBV9 and TRBJ1-2, with TRBD1 identical over 7 bases. The CDR3 is 13 residues long. Germline CDR1 is SGDLS and CDR2 is YYNGEE. J gave up 5 bases and V 4 bases, and 5 bases lay outside the gene matches. The CDR3 DNA follows: TGTGCCAGCAGCCCCGGGGACAGTTATGGCTACACCTTC. Translated: CASSPGDSYGYTF. Variable domain in full (rest from reference TRBV9 and TRBJ1-2): DSGVTQTPKHLITATGQRVTLRCSPRSGDLSVYWYQQSLDQGLQFLIQYYNGEERAKGNILERFSAQQFPDLHSELNLSSLELGDSALYFCASSPGDSYGYTFGSGTRLTVV.

This chain connects TRBV25-1 to TRBJ1-3; 7 nucleotides align to TRBD1. Germline CDR1 is MGHDK and CDR2 is SYGVNS. Trimming removed 2 bases from V and 2 bases from J; junction bases left unmatched: 3. CDR3 length equals 15 residues. The CDR3 DNA follows: TGTGCCAGCAGTGAAGCAGGGGGACCTGGAAACACCATATATTTT. Translation gives CASSEAGGPGNTIYF.

The chain uses TRBV5-5 and TRBJ1-3, with D unclear. The V gene lost 1 base and the J gene lost 1 base, with 6 bases spanning the gap. CDR3 length: 14 amino acids. Per germline, CDR1 SGHKS and CDR2 YYEKEE (reference sequence). The chain's CDR3 is CASSLWRSGNTIYF. The CDR3 DNA follows: TGTGCCAGCAGCTTGTGGCGGTCTGGAAACACCATATATTTT.